These 20 T cell receptor beta chains were sequenced from one sample in a study of response to subunit inactivated influenza vaccine. Via MiXCR, TCRdb re-called the RT-PCR reads, giving one row per CDR3 protein. The repertoire holds fewer than 700,000 distinct CDR3 sequences, 10% to 15% seen once, with roughly 13% in the top ten. Sequences were derived from PBMCs from blood, sampled 35 to 45 days after vaccination. All receptors derive from a man aged 45-60 years who received an inactivated influenza vaccine.

This clonotype was seen more than once but under ten times. The rearrangement joins TRBV5-1 to TRBJ2-1, with TRBD2 matching over 13 bases. The germline CDR1 and CDR2 sequences are SGHRS and YFSETQ. This CDR3 is 16 amino acids long. The trim removed 3 bases at V and 1 base at J, leaving 1 base unmatched. The CDR3 DNA sequence: TGCGCCAGCAGCTGGGGACTAGCGGGGTCCTACAATGAGCAGTTCTTC. Translated, it gives CASSWGLAGSYNEQFF.

The chain is built from TRBV12-3 or TRBV12-4 and TRBJ1-5; D may be TRBD1 (5 bases). V lost 4 bases, J lost 5 bases, and 15 bases lay in between. The CDR3 has 15 residues. CDR3 in DNA: TGTGCCAGCAGTTCCCCAGGGCGTCGCGATCAGCCCCAGCATTTT. This codes for CASSSPGRRDQPQHF.

The chain recombines TRBV29-1 with TRBJ2-7, with D perhaps matching TRBD1 (6 bases). Per germline, CDR1 SQVTM and CDR2 ANQGSEA. This CDR3 contains 13 residues. V dropped 4 bases and J dropped 3 bases, with 13 bases sitting between them. CDR3 nucleotides: TGCAGCGTTGGGGGCGGACAGATCTACGAGCAGTACTTC. Translated: CSVGGGQIYEQYF.

This clonotype has just a few counts. The rearrangement links TRBV5-8 to TRBJ1-5; 8 positions agree with TRBD1. The germline V gene has CDR1 SGHTS and CDR2 YDEGEE. The CDR3 loop spans 16 amino acids. Germline trimming cut 2 bases from V and 2 bases from J; bases unmatched to any gene: 6. The CDR3 DNA follows: TGTGCCAGCAGCTTTCTCCAGGGGGCGCGCAATCAGCCCCAGCATTTT. Amino acid sequence: CASSFLQGARNQPQHF.

In this sample, this clonotype turned up a few times. The chain employs TRBV27 and TRBJ2-5; D is unresolved. The germline V and J ends were trimmed by 0 bases and 5 bases, with 13 bases remaining between them. The CDR3 extends over 15 amino acids. Germline lookup yields CDR1 MNHEY and CDR2 SMNVEV (reference sequence). The CDR3 here is CASSLSFRVGETQYF. CDR3 bases: TGTGCCAGCAGTTTATCGTTTCGAGTAGGGGAGACCCAGTACTTC.

This clonotype was recorded many times. This chain links TRBV4-2 with TRBJ2-7, with D unclear. CDR3 length: 15 residues. Trimming cost V 2 bases and J 3 bases, with 14 bases left between them. Germline CDR1 is LGHNA and CDR2 is YNFKEQ. The CDR3 reads CASSQSQGQNYEQYF. The CDR3 bases are TGTGCCAGCAGCCAAAGCCAAGGTCAGAACTACGAGCAGTACTTC.

In this sample, this clonotype turned up a few times. The rearrangement uses TRBV15 and TRBJ2-3; a possible D gene is TRBD2 (5 bases). CDR1 is LNHNV and CDR2 is YYDKDF in the germline V gene (reference sequence). The CDR3 runs to 13 residues. Trimming shortened V by 1 base and J by 5 bases, and 7 bases separated the two germline ends. CDR3 bases: TGTGCCACCAGCAGAGGCGCGGGAGATACGCAGTATTTT. It codes for CATSRGAGDTQYF.

This clonotype occurred many times. The CDR3 loop is CATSRARGLYNEQFF. CDR3 bases: TGTGCCACCAGCAGAGCCAGGGGGCTTTACAATGAGCAGTTCTTC. The chain is built from TRBV15 and TRBJ2-1; 8 bases agree with TRBD1. V gave up 1 base and J gave up 4 bases; unmatched junction bases: 3. This CDR3 region has 15 residues. Germline V gene sequence: CDR1 LNHNV, CDR2 YYDKDF (reference sequence). Using reference TRBV15 and TRBJ2-1 for the parts outside the CDR3, the full variable domain is DAMVIQNPRYQVTQFGKPVTLSCSQTLNHNVMYWYQQKSSQAPKLLFHYYDKDFNNEADTPDNFQSRRPNTSFCFLDIRSPGLGDTAMYLCATSRARGLYNEQFFGPGTRLTVL.

This clonotype showed up many times. The CDR3 here is CASSYSTRMNTEAFF. As DNA, the CDR3 is TGTGCCAGCAGTTACTCGACCAGAATGAACACTGAAGCTTTCTTT. The chain links TRBV6-5 to TRBJ1-1; D call uncertain. The V gene lost 0 bases and the J gene lost 0 bases, with 8 bases spanning the gap. Germline V CDR1 and CDR2: MNHEY, SVGAGI. CDR3 length: 15 amino acids.

The J gene is TRBJ2-7, the V gene TRBV7-2, with no clear D. The germline V and J ends were trimmed by 2 bases and 3 bases, with 11 bases remaining between them. The CDR3 is made up of 14 amino acids. CDR1 and CDR2 (germline): SGHTA, FQGNSA. In DNA, the CDR3 is TGTGCCAGCAGCTTAACATGGAGAGACTACGAGCAGTACTTC. Its translation: CASSLTWRDYEQYF. Variable domain in full (rest from reference TRBV7-2 and TRBJ2-7): GAGVSQSPSNKVTEKGKDVELRCDPISGHTALYWYRQSLGQGLEFLIYFQGNSAPDKSGLPSDRFSAERTGGSVSTLTIQRTQQEDSAVYLCASSLTWRDYEQYFGPGTRLTVT.

This clonotype was recorded a few times. This chain uses TRBV29-1 with TRBJ2-7; TRBD2 aligns across 10 bases. The length of the CDR3 is 15 residues. Germline V gene lookup returns CDR1 SQVTM and CDR2 ANQGSEA. Losses at the gene ends were 0 bases for V and 2 bases for J; bases not matched to a gene: 4. In DNA form, the CDR3 reads TGCAGCGTTGAAGATCTAGCGGGAGTCCCCTACGAGCAGTACTTC. Its protein is CSVEDLAGVPYEQYF.

The J gene is TRBJ1-4, the V gene TRBV19; D unclear. V lost 1 base and J 8 bases, leaving 17 bases between the germline ends. Per germline, CDR1 LNHDA and CDR2 SQIVND (reference sequence). The CDR3 spans 16 residues. The CDR3 loop is CASSIGRRTIGEKLFF. The CDR3 DNA sequence: TGTGCCAGTAGTATAGGTCGGAGGACGATCGGAGAAAAACTGTTTTTT.

This clonotype was counted ten times or more. The DNA for the CDR3 is TGCAGTGCTGACGGACTGGGGAGCACAGATACGCAGTATTTT. It translates to CSADGLGSTDTQYF. The chain combines TRBV20-1 with TRBJ2-3; a weak D match, TRBD2 (5 bases). The CDR3 extends over 14 amino acids. Deletions cut 5 bases from V and 0 bases from J, with 12 bases between. The germline CDR1 and CDR2 sequences are DFQATT and SNEGSKA (reference sequence).

This chain connects TRBV3-1 to TRBJ1-5; D ambiguous. The CDR3 contains 14 residues. Trimming shortened V by 2 bases and J by 0 bases, and 5 bases separated the two germline ends. Germline CDR1 and CDR2: LGHDT and YNNKEL (reference sequence). The CDR3 spells CASSQTVSNQPQHF. CDR3 DNA: TGTGCCAGCAGCCAAACAGTTAGCAATCAGCCCCAGCATTTT.

The gene calls are TRBV7-2 and TRBJ2-7; 7 nucleotides align to TRBD1. The CDR3 has 14 amino acids. Germline V gene data show CDR1 as SGHTA and CDR2 as FQGNSA. The V and J ends lost 5 bases and 6 bases, in that order; junction bases with no gene match: 10. The CDR3 bases are TGTGCCAGCAGCCTAGACAGGGAACAGGGCGAGCAGTACTTC. It codes for CASSLDREQGEQYF. Full variable domain (remainder filled in from reference TRBV7-2 and TRBJ2-7): GAGVSQSPSNKVTEKGKDVELRCDPISGHTALYWYRQSLGQGLEFLIYFQGNSAPDKSGLPSDRFSAERTGGSVSTLTIQRTQQEDSAVYLCASSLDREQGEQYFGPGTRLTVT.

The CDR3 DNA sequence: TGCAGTGCTAGAGGTCTAGGGGCGGACGAGCAGTACTTC. Amino acid sequence: CSARGLGADEQYF. The V and J genes are TRBV20-1 and TRBJ2-7; weak D call: TRBD1 (5 bases). This CDR3 is 13 amino acids long. CDR1 DFQATT and CDR2 SNEGSKA come from the germline V gene (reference sequence). Trimming removed 1 base at V and 5 bases at J, with 12 bases between.

This chain uses TRBV9 with TRBJ2-7; 9 bases match TRBD1. The CDR3 contains 14 residues. J lost 3 bases, V lost 4 bases, and 5 bases had no gene match. Looked up from germline, CDR1 is SGDLS and CDR2 is YYNGEE. This chain's CDR3 is CASSNGQGSYEQYF. The CDR3 DNA follows: TGTGCCAGCAGCAACGGACAGGGGAGCTACGAGCAGTACTTC.

This clonotype was seen a handful of times. V and J are TRBV6-2 or TRBV6-3 and TRBJ2-3; D is unclear. Trimming took off 5 bases at V and 6 bases at J, with 6 bases between the two ends. The CDR3 extends over 11 amino acids. Germline V gene data show CDR1 as MNHEY and CDR2 as SVGEGT. Here the CDR3 reads CASSDGDTQYF. CDR3 bases: TGTGCCAGCAGTGATGGGGATACGCAGTATTTT.

The chain uses TRBV10-3 and TRBJ1-2; no firm D call. This CDR3 is built from 14 residues. V lost 3 bases and J 1 base, leaving 9 bases between the germline ends. The V gene's germline CDR1 is ENHRY and CDR2 SYGVKD. Here the CDR3 DNA reads TGTGCCATCAGTGATTCCCGACTTAACTATGGCTACACCTTC. Amino acids: CAISDSRLNYGYTF.

This clonotype was detected only a few times. The J gene is TRBJ2-7, the V gene TRBV5-1; D is perhaps TRBD1 or TRBD2 (5 bases each). Trimming took off 3 bases at V and 2 bases at J, with 12 bases between the two ends. In germline, CDR1 is SGHRS, CDR2 YFSETQ. The CDR3 is 14 residues long. CDR3 residues: CASSSWDGAYEQYF. CDR3 in DNA: TGCGCCAGCAGCTCATGGGACGGAGCCTACGAGCAGTACTTC.